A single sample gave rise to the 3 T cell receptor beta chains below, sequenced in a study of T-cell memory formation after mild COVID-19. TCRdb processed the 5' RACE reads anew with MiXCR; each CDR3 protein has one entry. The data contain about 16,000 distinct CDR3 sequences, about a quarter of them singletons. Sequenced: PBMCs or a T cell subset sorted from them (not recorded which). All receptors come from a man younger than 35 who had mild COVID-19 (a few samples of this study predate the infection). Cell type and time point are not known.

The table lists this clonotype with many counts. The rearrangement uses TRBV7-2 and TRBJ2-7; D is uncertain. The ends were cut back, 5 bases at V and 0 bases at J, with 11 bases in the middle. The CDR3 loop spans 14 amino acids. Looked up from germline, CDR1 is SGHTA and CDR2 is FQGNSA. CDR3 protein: CASSPRLSSYEQYF. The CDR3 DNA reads TGTGCCAGCAGCCCCAGACTTAGCTCCTACGAGCAGTACTTC.

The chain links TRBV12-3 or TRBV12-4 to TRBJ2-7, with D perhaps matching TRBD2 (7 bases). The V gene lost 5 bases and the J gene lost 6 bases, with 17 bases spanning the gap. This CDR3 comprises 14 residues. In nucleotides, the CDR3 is TGTGCCAGCAGTCCGGACGGGGGGCGCCTCGAGCAGTACGTC. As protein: CASSPDGGRLEQYV.

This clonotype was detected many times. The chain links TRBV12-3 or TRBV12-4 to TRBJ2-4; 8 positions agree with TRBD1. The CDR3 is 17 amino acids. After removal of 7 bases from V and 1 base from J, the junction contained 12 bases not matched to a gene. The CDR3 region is CASKAPTGGNAKNIQYF. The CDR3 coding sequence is TGTGCCAGCAAGGCCCCCACAGGGGGTAACGCCAAAAACATTCAGTACTTC.